This T cell receptor (beta chain) was recovered during a study of siplizumab effects on memory and regulatory T cells. The table came from immunoSEQ multiplex PCR; TCRdb's copy has only in-frame clones and leaves some out. Among around 100,000 clones listed, roughly 94% were seen once. Per the germline V gene, CDR1 is MNHEY and CDR2 is SMNVEV (reference sequence). Trimming shortened V by 4 bases and J by 0 bases, and 12 bases separated the two germline ends. This CDR3 comprises 15 residues. The V call is TRBV27, the J call TRBJ1-1; tentatively, D is TRBD1 (5 bases). The receptor comes from a human donor in good health. Input material: Tregs sorted from blood. In DNA form, the CDR3 reads TGTGCCAGCAGTTACTCAGGGCCCGTGAACACTGAAGCTTTCTTT. Residues: CASSYSGPVNTEAFF.